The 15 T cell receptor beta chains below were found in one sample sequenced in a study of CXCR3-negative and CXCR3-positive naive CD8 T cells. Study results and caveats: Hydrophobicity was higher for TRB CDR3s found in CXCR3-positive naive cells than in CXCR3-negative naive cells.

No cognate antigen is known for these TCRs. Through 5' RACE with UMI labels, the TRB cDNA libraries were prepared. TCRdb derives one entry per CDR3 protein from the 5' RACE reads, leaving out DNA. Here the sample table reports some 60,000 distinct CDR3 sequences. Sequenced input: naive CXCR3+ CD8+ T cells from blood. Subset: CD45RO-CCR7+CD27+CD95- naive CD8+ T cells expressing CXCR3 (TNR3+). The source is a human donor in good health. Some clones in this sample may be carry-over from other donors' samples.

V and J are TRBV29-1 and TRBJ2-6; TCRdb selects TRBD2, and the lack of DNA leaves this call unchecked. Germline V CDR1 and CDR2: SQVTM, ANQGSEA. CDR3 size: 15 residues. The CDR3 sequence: CSVATRVSGANVLTF.

The chain's CDR3 is CASSVGTGQNEQFF. The V gene is TRBV7-3, the J gene TRBJ2-1; TCRdb reports TRBD1, a call that lacks DNA to check it against. In germline, CDR1 is SGHTA, CDR2 FQGTGA. This CDR3 has 14 residues.

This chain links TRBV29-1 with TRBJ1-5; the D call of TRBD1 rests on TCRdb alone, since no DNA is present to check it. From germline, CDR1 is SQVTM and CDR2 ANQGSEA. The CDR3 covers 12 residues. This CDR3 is CSARDGNQPQHF. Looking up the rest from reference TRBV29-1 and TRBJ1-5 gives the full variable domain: SAVISQKPSRDICQRGTSLTIQCQVDSQVTMMFWYRQQPGQSLTLIATANQGSEATYESGFVIDKFPISRPNLTFSTLTVSNMSPEDSSIYLCSARDGNQPQHFGDGTRLSIL.

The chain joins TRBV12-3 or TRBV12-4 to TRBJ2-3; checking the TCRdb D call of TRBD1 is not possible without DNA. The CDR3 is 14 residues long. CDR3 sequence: CATSQGPYIGTQYF.

CDR3 protein: CASSLGGFRAEWTEHTDTQYF. The chain joins TRBV13 to TRBJ2-3; with no DNA, the TCRdb D assignment of TRBD1 cannot be verified. CDR3 length: 21 amino acids. The germline V gene has CDR1 PRHDT and CDR2 FYEKMQ (reference sequence).

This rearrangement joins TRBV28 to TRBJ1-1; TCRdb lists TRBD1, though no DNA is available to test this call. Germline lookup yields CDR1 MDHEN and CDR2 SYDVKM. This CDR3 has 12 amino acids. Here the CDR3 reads CASSSGGTEAFF.

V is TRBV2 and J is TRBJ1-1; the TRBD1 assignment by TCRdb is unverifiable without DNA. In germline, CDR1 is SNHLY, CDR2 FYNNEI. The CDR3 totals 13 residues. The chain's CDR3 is CASSTGWNTEAFF.

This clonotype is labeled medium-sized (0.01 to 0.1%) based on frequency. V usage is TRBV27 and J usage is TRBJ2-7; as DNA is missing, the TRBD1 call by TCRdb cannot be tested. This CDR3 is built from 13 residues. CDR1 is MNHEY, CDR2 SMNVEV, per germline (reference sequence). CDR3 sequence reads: CASSLGQSYEQYF.

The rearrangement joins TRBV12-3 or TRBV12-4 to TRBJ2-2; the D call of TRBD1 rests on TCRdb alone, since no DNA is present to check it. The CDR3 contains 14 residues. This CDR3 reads CASSLGGAIGELFF.

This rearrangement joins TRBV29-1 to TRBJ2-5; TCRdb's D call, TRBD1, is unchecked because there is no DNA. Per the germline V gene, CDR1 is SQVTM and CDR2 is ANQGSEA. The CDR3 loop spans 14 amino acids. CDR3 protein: CSVENRGVQETQYF. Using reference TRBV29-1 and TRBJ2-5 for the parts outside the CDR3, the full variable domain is SAVISQKPSRDICQRGTSLTIQCQVDSQVTMMFWYRQQPGQSLTLIATANQGSEATYESGFVIDKFPISRPNLTFSTLTVSNMSPEDSSIYLCSVENRGVQETQYFGPGTRLLVL.

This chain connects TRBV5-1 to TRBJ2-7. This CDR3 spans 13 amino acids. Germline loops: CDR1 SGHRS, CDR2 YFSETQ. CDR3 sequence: CASRSAVAYEQYF.

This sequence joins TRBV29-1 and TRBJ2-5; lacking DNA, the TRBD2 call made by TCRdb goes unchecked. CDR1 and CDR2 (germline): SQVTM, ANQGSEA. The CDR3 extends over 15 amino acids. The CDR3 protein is CSVEDPVGELETQYF.

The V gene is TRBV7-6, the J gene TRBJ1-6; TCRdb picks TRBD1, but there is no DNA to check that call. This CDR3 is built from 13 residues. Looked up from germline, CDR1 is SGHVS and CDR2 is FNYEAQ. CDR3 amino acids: CASSDRGSSPLHF.

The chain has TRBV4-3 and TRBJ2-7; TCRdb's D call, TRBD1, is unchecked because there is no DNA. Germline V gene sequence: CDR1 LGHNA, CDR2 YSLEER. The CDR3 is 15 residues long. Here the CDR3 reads CASSHGGTGAYEQYF.

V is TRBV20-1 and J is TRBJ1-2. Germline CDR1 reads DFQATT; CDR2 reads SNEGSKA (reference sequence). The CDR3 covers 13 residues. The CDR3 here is CSARTPENYGYTF.